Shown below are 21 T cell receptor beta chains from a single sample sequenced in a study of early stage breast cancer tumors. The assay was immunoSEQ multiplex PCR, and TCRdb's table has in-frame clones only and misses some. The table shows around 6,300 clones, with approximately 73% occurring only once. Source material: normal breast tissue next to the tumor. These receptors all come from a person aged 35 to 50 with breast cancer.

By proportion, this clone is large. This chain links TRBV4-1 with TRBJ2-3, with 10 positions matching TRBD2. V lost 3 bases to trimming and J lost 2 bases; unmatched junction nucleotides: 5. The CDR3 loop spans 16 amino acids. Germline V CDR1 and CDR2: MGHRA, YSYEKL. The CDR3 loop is CASSQVGLADTDTQYF. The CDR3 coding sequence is TGCGCCAGCAGCCAGGTTGGACTAGCGGACACAGATACGCAGTATTTT.

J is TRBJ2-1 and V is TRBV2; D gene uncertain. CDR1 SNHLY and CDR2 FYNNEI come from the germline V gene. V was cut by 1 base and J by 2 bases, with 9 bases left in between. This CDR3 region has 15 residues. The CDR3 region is CASSEGVHPYNEQFF. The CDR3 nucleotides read TGTGCCAGCAGTGAAGGGGTCCACCCCTACAATGAGCAGTTCTTC.

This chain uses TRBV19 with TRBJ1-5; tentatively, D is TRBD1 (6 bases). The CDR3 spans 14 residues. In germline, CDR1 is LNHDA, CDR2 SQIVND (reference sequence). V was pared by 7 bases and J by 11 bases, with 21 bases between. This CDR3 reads CASKQGGFLTTQHF. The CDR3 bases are TGTGCCAGTAAACAGGGTGGGTTCCTCACGACCCAGCATTTT.

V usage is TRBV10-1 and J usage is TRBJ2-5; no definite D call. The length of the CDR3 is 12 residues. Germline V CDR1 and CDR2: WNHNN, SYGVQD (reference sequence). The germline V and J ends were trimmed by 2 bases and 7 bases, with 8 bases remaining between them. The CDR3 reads CASSEASGTQYF. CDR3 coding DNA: TGCGCCAGCAGTGAGGCGTCGGGGACCCAGTACTTC.

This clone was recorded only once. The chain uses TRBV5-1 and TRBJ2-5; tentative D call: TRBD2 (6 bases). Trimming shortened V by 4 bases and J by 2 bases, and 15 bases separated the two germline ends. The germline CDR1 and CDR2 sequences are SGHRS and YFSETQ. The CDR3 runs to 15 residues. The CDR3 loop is CASSPQTSRQETQYF. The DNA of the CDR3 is TGCGCCAGCAGCCCGCAGACTAGTAGGCAAGAGACCCAGTACTTC. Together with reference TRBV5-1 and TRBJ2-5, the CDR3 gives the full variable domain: KAGVTQTPRYLIKTRGQQVTLSCSPISGHRSVSWYQQTPGQGLQFLFEYFSETQRNKGNFPGRFSGRQFSNSRSEMNVSTLELGDSALYLCASSPQTSRQETQYFGPGTRLLVL.

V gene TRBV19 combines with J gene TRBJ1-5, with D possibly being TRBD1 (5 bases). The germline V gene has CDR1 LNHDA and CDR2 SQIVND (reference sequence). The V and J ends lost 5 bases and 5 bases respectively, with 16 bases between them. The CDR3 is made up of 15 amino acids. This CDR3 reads CASSSPRVGDQPQHF. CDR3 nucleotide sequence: TGTGCCAGTAGTTCCCCCAGGGTGGGGGATCAGCCCCAGCATTTT.

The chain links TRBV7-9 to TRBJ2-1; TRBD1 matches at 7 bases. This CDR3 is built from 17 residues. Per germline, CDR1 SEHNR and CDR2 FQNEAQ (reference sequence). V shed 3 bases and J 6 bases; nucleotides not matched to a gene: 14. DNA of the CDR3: TGTGCCAGCAGCTTGATACGACAGGGTTTACTATTCAATGAGCAGTTCTTC. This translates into CASSLIRQGLLFNEQFF.

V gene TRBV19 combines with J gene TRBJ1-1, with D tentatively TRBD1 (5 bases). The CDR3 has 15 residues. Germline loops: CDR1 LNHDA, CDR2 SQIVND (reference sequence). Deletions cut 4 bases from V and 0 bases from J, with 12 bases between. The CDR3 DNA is TGTGCCAGTAGTAGGGACGGGTCTCTGAACACTGAAGCTTTCTTT. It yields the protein CASSRDGSLNTEAFF. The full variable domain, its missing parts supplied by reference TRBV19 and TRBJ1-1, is DGGITQSPKYLFRKEGQNVTLSCEQNLNHDAMYWYRQDPGQGLRLIYYSQIVNDFQKGDIAEGYSVSREKKESFPLTVTSAQKNPTAFYLCASSRDGSLNTEAFFGQGTRLTVV.

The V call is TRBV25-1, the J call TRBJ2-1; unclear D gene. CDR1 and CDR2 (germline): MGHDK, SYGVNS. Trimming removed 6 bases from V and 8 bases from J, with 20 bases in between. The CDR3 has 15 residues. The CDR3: CASSPTSGRIYEQFF. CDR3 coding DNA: TGTGCCAGCAGCCCAACATCTGGCAGGATATATGAGCAGTTCTTC.

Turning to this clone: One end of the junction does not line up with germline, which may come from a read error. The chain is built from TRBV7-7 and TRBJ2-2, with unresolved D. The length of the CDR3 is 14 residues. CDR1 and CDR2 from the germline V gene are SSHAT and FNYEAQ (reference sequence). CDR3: CASSSSMNTGELFF. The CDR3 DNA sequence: TGTGCTAGCAGCTCAAGTATGAACACCGGGGAGCTGTTTTTT.

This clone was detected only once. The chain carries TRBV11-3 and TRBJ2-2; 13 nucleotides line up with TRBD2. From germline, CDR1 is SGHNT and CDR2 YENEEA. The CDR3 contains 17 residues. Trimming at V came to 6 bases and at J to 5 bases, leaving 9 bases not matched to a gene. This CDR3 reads CASRYGLAGERTGELFF. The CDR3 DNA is TGTGCCAGCAGATACGGACTAGCGGGAGAACGGACCGGGGAGCTGTTTTTT.

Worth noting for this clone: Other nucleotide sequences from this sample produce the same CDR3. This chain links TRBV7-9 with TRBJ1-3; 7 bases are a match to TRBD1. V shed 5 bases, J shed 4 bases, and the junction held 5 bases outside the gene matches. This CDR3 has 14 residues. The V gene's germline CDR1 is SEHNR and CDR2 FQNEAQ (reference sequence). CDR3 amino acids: CASSPGTAGNTIYF. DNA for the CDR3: TGTGCCAGCAGCCCTGGGACAGCCGGAAACACCATATATTTT.

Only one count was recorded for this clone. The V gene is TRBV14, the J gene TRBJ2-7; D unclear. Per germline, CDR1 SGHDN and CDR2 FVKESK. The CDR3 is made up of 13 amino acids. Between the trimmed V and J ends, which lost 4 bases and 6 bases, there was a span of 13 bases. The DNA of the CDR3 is TGTGCCAGCAGCCTCTTAGTCCCCTCCGAGCAGTACTTC. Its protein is CASSLLVPSEQYF.

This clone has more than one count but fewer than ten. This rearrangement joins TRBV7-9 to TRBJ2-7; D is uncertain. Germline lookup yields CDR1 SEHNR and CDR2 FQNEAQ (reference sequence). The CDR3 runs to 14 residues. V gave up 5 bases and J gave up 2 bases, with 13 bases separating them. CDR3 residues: CASSPPFPPYEQYF. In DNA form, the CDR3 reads TGTGCCAGCAGCCCCCCGTTCCCCCCCTACGAGCAGTACTTC.

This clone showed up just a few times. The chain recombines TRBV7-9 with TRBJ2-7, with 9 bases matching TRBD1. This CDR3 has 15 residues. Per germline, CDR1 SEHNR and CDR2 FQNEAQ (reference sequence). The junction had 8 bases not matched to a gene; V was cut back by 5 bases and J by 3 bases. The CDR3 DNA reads TGTGCCAGCAGCCCACCCCGGACAGGGGTCTACGAGCAGTACTTC. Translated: CASSPPRTGVYEQYF.

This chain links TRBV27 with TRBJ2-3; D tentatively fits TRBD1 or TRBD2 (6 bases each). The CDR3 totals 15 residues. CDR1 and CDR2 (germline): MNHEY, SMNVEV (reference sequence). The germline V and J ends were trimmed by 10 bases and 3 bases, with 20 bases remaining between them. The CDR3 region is CATAPGASATDTQYF. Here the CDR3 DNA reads TGTGCCACGGCTCCGGGGGCTTCTGCGACAGATACGCAGTATTTT.

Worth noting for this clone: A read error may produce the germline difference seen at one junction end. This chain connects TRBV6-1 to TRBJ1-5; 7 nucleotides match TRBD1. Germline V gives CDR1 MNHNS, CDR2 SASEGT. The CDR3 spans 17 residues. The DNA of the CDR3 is TGTGCCATCAGTGAGGGGATCCCCGGGACAGACAATCAGCCCCAGCATTTT. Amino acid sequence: CAISEGIPGTDNQPQHF.

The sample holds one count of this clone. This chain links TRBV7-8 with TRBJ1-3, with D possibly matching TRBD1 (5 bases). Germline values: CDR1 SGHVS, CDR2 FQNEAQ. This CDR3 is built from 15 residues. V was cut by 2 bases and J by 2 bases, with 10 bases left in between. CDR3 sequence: CASSLYVGAGNTIYF. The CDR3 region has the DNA TGTGCCAGCAGCTTATACGTGGGGGCTGGAAACACCATATATTTT.

This chain's CDR3 is CACPGQEETQYF. The CDR3 DNA reads TGTGCCTGTCCGGGACAGGAAGAGACCCAGTACTTC. The rearrangement joins TRBV30 to TRBJ2-5, with 8 bases fitting TRBD1. The CDR3 contains 12 residues. V lost 6 bases to trimming and J lost 3 bases; unmatched junction nucleotides: 3. From germline, CDR1 is GTSNPN and CDR2 SVGIG (reference sequence).

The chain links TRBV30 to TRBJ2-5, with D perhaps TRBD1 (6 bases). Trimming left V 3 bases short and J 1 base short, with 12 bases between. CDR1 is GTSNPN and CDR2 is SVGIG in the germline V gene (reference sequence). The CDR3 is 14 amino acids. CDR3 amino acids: CAWRLTGFQETQYF. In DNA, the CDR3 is TGTGCCTGGAGACTTACAGGGTTCCAAGAGACCCAGTACTTC. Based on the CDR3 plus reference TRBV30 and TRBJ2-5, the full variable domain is SQTIHQWPATLVQPVGSPLSLECTVEGTSNPNLYWYRQAAGRGLQLLFYSVGIGQISSEVPQNLSASRPQDRQFILSSKKLLLSDSGFYLCAWRLTGFQETQYFGPGTRLLVL.

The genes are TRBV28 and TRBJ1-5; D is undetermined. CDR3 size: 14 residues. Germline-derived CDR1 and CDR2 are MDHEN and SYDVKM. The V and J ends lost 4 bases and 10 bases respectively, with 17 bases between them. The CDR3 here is CASSWTDDISPQHF. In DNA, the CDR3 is TGTGCCAGCAGTTGGACGGACGATATCAGCCCCCAGCATTTT.